The source of this TCR beta chain is a study of shared clonotypes between healthy human individuals. Each sorted subset replicate got 200 ng genomic DNA, 25,000 to 35,000 genomes. Profiling relied on immunoSEQ multiplex PCR, and the TCRdb table lists in-frame clones only, not all of them. The repertoire has over 1.5 million clones, around 98% of them found once; the top ten carry 0.45%. Study-wide points: Incompleteness in sorted-subset sequencing, despite large depth, was shown by rarefaction.

CDR3 length equals 15 residues. Germline lookup yields CDR1 MNHNY and CDR2 SVGAGI (reference sequence). J gave up 8 bases and V 6 bases, and 13 bases lay outside the gene matches. A note on this clone: Antigen specificity is unknown.

Sequences were obtained from naive CD4+ T cells sorted from blood. This sample's subset: CD45RA+ positively selected. The TCR was taken from a man in his thirties or forties in good health. The genes are TRBV6-6 and TRBJ2-1, with 7 nucleotides matching TRBD2. CDR3 sequence (DNA): TGTGCCAGCAGACCGTTGCAGGGAGGGTCACATGAGCAGTTCTTC. Translation: CASRPLQGGSHEQFF.